The present T cell receptor (beta chain) was sequenced within a study of OX40 agonist ivuxolimab in advanced cancers. Some clones are missing from TCRdb's copy, which holds only in-frame ones; the method was immunoSEQ multiplex PCR. The table lists tens of thousands of clones, about 86% of them singletons. CDR3 length: 17 residues. Trimming stripped 5 bases from V and 0 bases from J, with 14 bases between. The germline gives CDR1 SGHAT, CDR2 FQNNGV. This TCR was sampled from an adult with an advanced solid tumor such as melanoma, head and neck, liver or kidney cancer. The chain couples TRBV11-2 to TRBJ1-6, with a tentative D call TRBD1 (6 bases). The sample was CD4+ or CD8+ T cells sorted from blood, taken in a trial of the OX40 agonist ivuxolimab. The CDR3 protein is CASSPSRGGSYNSPLHF. DNA of the CDR3: TGTGCCAGCAGCCCCAGCAGGGGAGGCTCCTATAATTCACCCCTCCACTTT. Using reference TRBV11-2 and TRBJ1-6 for the parts outside the CDR3, the full variable domain is EAGVAQSPRYKIIEKRQSVAFWCNPISGHATLYWYQQILGQGPKLLIQFQNNGVVDDSQLPKDRFSAERLKGVDSTLKIQPAKLEDSAVYLCASSPSRGGSYNSPLHFGNGTRLTVT.